The rows below give T cell receptor beta chains drawn from one sample of a study of T cells in Graves' hyperthyroidism and ophthalmopathy. TCRdb re-called the multiplex PCR reads through MiXCR, storing one row per CDR3 protein. The sample includes roughly 300,000 distinct CDR3 sequences, around a sixth of them seen just once. The sequencing input was blood. These receptors all come from a woman between 50 and 59 years old with Graves' hyperthyroidism. Both conserved end residues are part of each CDR3. Fields, in order: CDR3 protein, CDR3 DNA, V gene, CDR3 length, J gene, clone size, D gene. A D gene is named only where the DNA matches it firmly. A clone size is listed for some rows: how often the clone was seen (once, few, many), or a class if it is expanded.

CASLNLDSLYEQYF | TGTGCCAGCTTAAACTTGGACAGCTTATACGAGCAGTACTTC | TRBV28 | 14 | TRBJ2-7 | many | .
CAISDTSPQETQYF | TGTGCCATCAGTGACACCTCGCCCCAAGAGACCCAGTACTTC | TRBV10-3 | 14 | TRBJ2-5 | . | .
CAISESEITEQFF | TGTGCCATCAGTGAGTCGGAAATAACCGAGCAGTTCTTC | TRBV10-3 | 13 | TRBJ2-1 | . | .
CASSRGQGANSPLHF | TGTGCCAGCAGTCGCGGACAGGGGGCAAACTCACCCCTCCACTTT | TRBV12-3/TRBV12-4 | 15 | TRBJ1-6 | many | TRBD1
CASSLLTGLNEQFF | TGTGCCAGCAGCTTGCTGACAGGGTTAAATGAGCAGTTCTTC | TRBV11-2 | 14 | TRBJ2-1 | few | TRBD1
CASSLGRGREQYF | TGTGCCAGCAGCTTGGGGCGTGGACGCGAGCAGTACTTC | TRBV7-9 | 13 | TRBJ2-7 | . | .
CASSEVTGRQPQHF | TGTGCCAGCAGTGAAGTAACAGGCCGTCAGCCCCAGCATTTT | TRBV6-1 | 14 | TRBJ1-5 | many | .
CASSLSLLGQATNSPLHF | TGCGCCAGCAGCTTGTCCCTCCTTGGACAGGCAACTAATTCACCCCTCCACTTT | TRBV5-1 | 18 | TRBJ1-6 | . | TRBD1
CASSQELNTGELFF | TGTGCCAGCAGCCAAGAACTAAACACCGGGGAGCTGTTTTTT | TRBV4-2 | 14 | TRBJ2-2 | few | .
CASSFGEAKNIQYF | TGCGCCAGCAGCTTCGGGGAAGCCAAAAACATTCAGTACTTC | TRBV5-1 | 14 | TRBJ2-4 | many | .
CASRRTGGDEQYF | TGTGCCAGCAGGAGGACAGGTGGCGACGAGCAGTACTTC | TRBV6-2/TRBV6-3 | 13 | TRBJ2-7 | many | TRBD1
CASSPPPGTWPFF | TGTGCCAGCTCACCACCGCCCGGGACATGGCCGTTCTTC | TRBV18 | 13 | TRBJ2-1 | . | .
CASSGWGDPSTDTQYF | TGTGCCAGCAGCGGCTGGGGGGACCCGAGCACAGATACGCAGTATTTT | TRBV12-3/TRBV12-4 | 16 | TRBJ2-3 | many | .
CASTYILDNEQFF | TGCGCCAGCACGTATATCCTGGACAATGAGCAGTTCTTC | TRBV5-1 | 13 | TRBJ2-1 | . | .
CASSQVGGRFSYEQYF | TGCGCCAGCAGCCAAGTTGGCGGGAGGTTCTCCTACGAGCAGTACTTC | TRBV4-1 | 16 | TRBJ2-7 | few | TRBD2
CSARALYQETQYF | TGCAGTGCTAGGGCCCTGTACCAAGAGACCCAGTACTTC | TRBV20-1 | 13 | TRBJ2-5 | many | .
CSVLSGYSSGNTIYF | TGCAGCGTCTTGTCAGGGTACAGCTCTGGAAACACCATATATTTT | TRBV29-1 | 15 | TRBJ1-3 | . | .
CASSWGTNEQFF | TGTGCCAGCAGTTGGGGGACTAATGAGCAGTTCTTC | TRBV12-3/TRBV12-4 | 12 | TRBJ2-1 | few | .
CASSGSGRDSEQYF | TGTGCCAGCAGTGGTAGCGGGAGAGACAGCGAGCAGTACTTC | TRBV2 | 14 | TRBJ2-7 | many | TRBD2
CASSLMDRGLNTEAFF | TGTGCCAGCAGCTTAATGGACAGGGGCCTGAACACTGAAGCTTTCTTT | TRBV11-1 | 16 | TRBJ1-1 | many | TRBD1
CAIRGASNYGYTF | TGTGCCATCAGAGGGGCCTCCAACTATGGCTACACCTTC | TRBV10-3 | 13 | TRBJ1-2 | . | .
CASSLRTGTNYGYTF | TGTGCCAGCAGTTTAAGGACGGGAACTAACTATGGCTACACCTTC | TRBV27 | 15 | TRBJ1-2 | . | .
CASRTAETQYF | TGCGCCAGCAGGACTGCGGAGACCCAGTACTTC | TRBV5-1 | 11 | TRBJ2-5 | . | .
CASRTDRASTEAFF | TGTGCCAGCAGAACAGACAGGGCAAGCACTGAAGCTTTCTTT | TRBV5-5 | 14 | TRBJ1-1 | . | TRBD1
CASSLLGPSTDTQYF | TGTGCCAGCAGTTTATTGGGACCAAGCACAGATACGCAGTATTTT | TRBV12-3/TRBV12-4 | 15 | TRBJ2-3 | . | .
CASSLASEAFF | TGTGCCAGCAGCTTAGCGTCTGAAGCTTTCTTT | TRBV5-1 | 11 | TRBJ1-1 | many | .
CASSLGEGSGKAGELFF | TGTGCCAGCAGCTTAGGAGAGGGAAGCGGGAAGGCCGGGGAGCTGTTTTTT | TRBV7-8 | 17 | TRBJ2-2 | few | TRBD2
CASSLGTDENEKLFF | TGTGCCAGCAGTTTAGGGACCGACGAAAATGAAAAACTGTTTTTT | TRBV27 | 15 | TRBJ1-4 | many | .
CASSTTAPTGGNTEAFF | TGTGCCAGCAGCACTACCGCTCCGACAGGGGGGAACACTGAAGCTTTCTTT | TRBV7-9 | 17 | TRBJ1-1 | . | TRBD1
CASRYGGYEQYF | TGTGCCAGCAGGTACGGTGGCTACGAGCAGTACTTC | TRBV12-3/TRBV12-4 | 12 | TRBJ2-7 | many | .
CASGSGTTDTQYF | TGCGCCAGTGGCTCAGGGACCACAGATACGCAGTATTTT | TRBV5-1 | 13 | TRBJ2-3 | . | .
CASSTTDQETQYF | TGCGCCAGCAGCACGACAGACCAAGAGACCCAGTACTTC | TRBV4-1 | 13 | TRBJ2-5 | many | .
CASSELVRETQYF | TGTGCCAGCAGTGAACTAGTGCGAGAGACCCAGTACTTC | TRBV28 | 13 | TRBJ2-5 | many | .
CASSLEPSPNTGELFF | TGTGCTAGCAGCTTAGAACCGAGTCCGAACACCGGGGAGCTGTTTTTT | TRBV7-7 | 16 | TRBJ2-2 | . | .
CASSYRGGNQPQHF | TGTGCCAGCAGTTACAGGGGTGGCAATCAGCCCCAGCATTTT | TRBV6-2/TRBV6-3 | 14 | TRBJ1-5 | many | .